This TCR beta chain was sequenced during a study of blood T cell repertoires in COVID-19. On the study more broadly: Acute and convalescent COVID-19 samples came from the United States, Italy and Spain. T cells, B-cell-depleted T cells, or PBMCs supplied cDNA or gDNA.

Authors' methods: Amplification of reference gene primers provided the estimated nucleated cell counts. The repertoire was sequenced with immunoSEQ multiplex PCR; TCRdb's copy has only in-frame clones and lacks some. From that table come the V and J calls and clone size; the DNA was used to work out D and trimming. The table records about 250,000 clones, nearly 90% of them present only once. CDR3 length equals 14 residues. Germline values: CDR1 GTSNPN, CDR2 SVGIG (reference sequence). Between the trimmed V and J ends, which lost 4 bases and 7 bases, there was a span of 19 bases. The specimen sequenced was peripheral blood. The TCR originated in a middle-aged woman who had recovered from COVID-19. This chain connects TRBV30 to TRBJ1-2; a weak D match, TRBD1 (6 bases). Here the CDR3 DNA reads TGTGCCTGGACCGCCGTATCCGGGGGGCTTGGCTACACCTTC. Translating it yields CAWTAVSGGLGYTF.